This is a list of T cell receptor beta chains from one sample in a study of blood T cell repertoires in COVID-19. Sequencing used immunoSEQ multiplex PCR; TCRdb keeps in-frame clones, though not all of them. The sample records about 220,000 clones, approximately 80% being singletons. The sample was peripheral blood. These receptors originate from a human donor in a cohort sampled during active COVID-19. Both conserved end residues are part of each CDR3. A D gene is named only where the DNA matches it firmly. Clone size is shown for a subset of rows, as once, few, many or a class of expanded clone.

>-|TRBV11-1|-|TRBJ1-2
TGTGCCAGCAGCTTAGATGGAGGTGGCTACACCTTC
CASSLDGGGYTF
>TRBD2|TRBV4-3|once|TRBJ2-7
TGCGCCAGCAGCCTCGGCGGGGGAGGAGAGCAGTACTTC
CASSLGGGGEQYF
>-|TRBV6-2/TRBV6-3|once|TRBJ2-7
TGTGCCAGCAGCGCCTTTGGAGGGGCTGACACCTACGAGCAGTACTTC
CASSAFGGADTYEQYF
>TRBD1|TRBV28|-|TRBJ1-3
TGTGCCAGCAGTTTCCTCGGCAGGGGGCAAAGCTCTGGAAACACCATATATTTT
CASSFLGRGQSSGNTIYF
>TRBD1|TRBV5-1|-|TRBJ2-3
TGCGCCAGCAGCTTGGGACAGGGGGCCGGCACAGATACGCAGTATTTT
CASSLGQGAGTDTQYF
>-|TRBV2|-|TRBJ2-2
TGTGCCAGCAGCCTCTTATACACCGGGGAGCTGTTTTTT
CASSLLYTGELFF
>-|TRBV5-4|-|TRBJ1-1
TGTGCCAGCAGCTTGGGCAGGCGAATGAACACTGAAGCTTTCTTT
CASSLGRRMNTEAFF
>-|TRBV30|-|TRBJ2-5
TGTGCCTGGAGTATCGGGGAGACCCAGTACTTC
CAWSIGETQYF
>TRBD1|TRBV27|-|TRBJ1-1
TGTGCCAGCACTCATTCACAGGGGACTGAAGCTTTCTTT
CASTHSQGTEAFF
>TRBD1|TRBV19|-|TRBJ2-5
TGTGCCAGTAGCCGAGGACAGGGTAGGGCTCAAGAGACCCAGTACTTC
CASSRGQGRAQETQYF
>TRBD1|TRBV28|few|TRBJ1-3
TGTGCCAGCAGTCCCCCAGCGGGACAGGGGGGTTTCTCTGGAAACACCATATATTTT
CASSPPAGQGGFSGNTIYF
>-|TRBV20-1|-|TRBJ1-1
TGCAGTGCTAGTAGGGGGATGCAGAACACTGAAGCTTTCTTT
CSASRGMQNTEAFF
>-|TRBV27|-|TRBJ1-6
TGTGCCAGCAGTTTAACCCACCTGACAGGCTACCTACTAAATTCACCCCTCCACTTT
CASSLTHLTGYLLNSPLHF
>TRBD1|TRBV18|-|TRBJ2-7
TGTGCCAGCTCACCAGGGACAGACTCCTACGAGCAGTACTTC
CASSPGTDSYEQYF
>-|TRBV7-2|-|TRBJ1-1
TGTGCCAGCAGCTTAGCGTACCGGGTTAAAGCTTTCTTT
CASSLAYRVKAFF
>TRBD1|TRBV14|-|TRBJ1-2
TGTGCCAGCAGCCGAGAGACAGGGGTCTATGGCTACACCTTC
CASSRETGVYGYTF
>-|TRBV7-8|few|TRBJ2-2
TGTGCCAGCAGCTTAGCGCAAGGGGGCACCGGGGAGCTGTTTTTT
CASSLAQGGTGELFF
>-|TRBV6-5|-|TRBJ1-4
TGTGCCAGCAGCAGGGAAAATGAAAAACTGTTTTTT
CASSRENEKLFF
>TRBD1|TRBV5-1|few|TRBJ1-2
TGCGCCAGCAGCTTGGCCCAGACAGGGGTCGGCTACACCTTC
CASSLAQTGVGYTF
>TRBD1|TRBV12-5|-|TRBJ1-2
TGTGCTAGTGGTTTGGTGGTCGCACTAGGGGGCGGGGTTCCTAACTATGGCTACACCTTC
CASGLVVALGGGVPNYGYTF
>TRBD1|TRBV28|-|TRBJ2-1
TGTGCCAGCAGTCCCCCGGACAGGGGGTCTGCGCAGTTCTTC
CASSPPDRGSAQFF
>-|TRBV3-1/TRBV3-2|once|TRBJ1-5
TGTGCCAGCAGCCAAGCAGGGATGAATCAGCCCCAGCATTTT
CASSQAGMNQPQHF
>TRBD2|TRBV6-6|-|TRBJ2-1
TGTGCCAGCAGTATAAACTTAGCGGGGGGGCTCGGTGAGCAGTTCTTC
CASSINLAGGLGEQFF
>TRBD1|TRBV3-1/TRBV3-2|once|TRBJ2-2
TGTGCCAGCAGCCAAGTTCCAGGACAGGGGGATTTCGCCGGGGAGCTGTTTTTT
CASSQVPGQGDFAGELFF
>TRBD2|TRBV27|-|TRBJ2-3
TGTGCCAGCAGAAGACTAGCGGGACGGGGAGATACGCAGTATTTT
CASRRLAGRGDTQYF
>TRBD2|TRBV28|-|TRBJ2-1
TGTGCCAGCAGTATCCCCCCGGGGTCTACTAGCGGGAGGGCCTACAATGAGCAGTTCTTC
CASSIPPGSTSGRAYNEQFF
>TRBD1|TRBV27|-|TRBJ1-1
TGTGCCAGCAGTTTGCCAGGACAGGGAGAAGCTTTCTTT
CASSLPGQGEAFF
>-|TRBV19|-|TRBJ2-3
TGTGCCAGTAGTATAGCGGATACGCAGTATTTT
CASSIADTQYF
>-|TRBV18|-|TRBJ2-5
TGTGCCAGCTCACCGGCCGGGATGGGAGAGACCCAGTACTTC
CASSPAGMGETQYF
>TRBD1|TRBV29-1|-|TRBJ1-1
TGCAGCGCCGCGAGGACAGGTCGGTATGCTGAAGCTTTCTTT
CSAARTGRYAEAFF
>-|TRBV7-2|once|TRBJ1-1
TGTGCCAGCACCCCTACTCGGGATTGGGTGGCTTTCTTT
CASTPTRDWVAFF
>-|TRBV5-5|-|TRBJ2-5
TGTGCCAGCAGTTATACAGGGCCGCGAGAGACCCAGTACTTC
CASSYTGPRETQYF
>TRBD1|TRBV5-1|-|TRBJ2-7
TGCGCCAGCAGCTTGCGGAGCCTACAGGGGGCAAGGGGCTACGAGCAGTACTTC
CASSLRSLQGARGYEQYF
>TRBD2|TRBV7-2|-|TRBJ2-5
TGTGCCAGCAGCTTTTCCACTAGCGGAGAGACCCAGTACTTC
CASSFSTSGETQYF
>-|TRBV4-1|-|TRBJ2-5
TGCGCCAGCAGCCAAGAAGACAGCAAATGGACCCAGTACTTC
CASSQEDSKWTQYF
>-|TRBV28|-|TRBJ2-7
TGTGCCAGCAGTTTTAATCGTCGAATACAGGATCACCCCTACGAGCAGTACTTC
CASSFNRRIQDHPYEQYF
>TRBD2|TRBV15|-|TRBJ2-3
TGTGCCACCAGTCTAGCGGGGGCGGTAGATACGCAGTATTTT
CATSLAGAVDTQYF
>TRBD1|TRBV30|-|TRBJ2-7
TGTGCCTGGAGTAAGACAGGGGGCGGGGACGAGCAGTACTTC
CAWSKTGGGDEQYF
>-|TRBV18|-|TRBJ1-4
TGTGCCAGCTCACCCGAGACAGAAACTAATGAAAAACTGTTTTTT
CASSPETETNEKLFF